The 28 T cell receptor beta chains listed next were all sequenced from one sample in a study of prognosis after radiotherapy for stage I lung cancer (dated by TCRdb to the early 2020s). Sequenced on an Illumina HiSeq 3000. Two rounds of multiplex PCR were performed to amplify the TCR beta CDR3 region from genomic DNA. In the first PCR round, primers specific to each TRBV and TRBJ gene were used, and the primer sequences were filed in Chinese patent CN105087789A. TCRdb cleaned the public reads at Q25 with fastp, built clones with MiXCR and kept in-frame beta chains. Each CDR3 protein gets just one entry, which takes the most common genes and DNA from the rows behind it. This sample lists 15,000 to 20,000 distinct CDR3 sequences; 44% were detected once. The top ten constitute 44% of the sample. The sequencing here drew on PBMCs, taken before or after stereotactic body radiation therapy (not recorded which). All receptors derive from a donor aged 50 or older with non-small cell lung cancer.

As for this clonotype: The CDR3 carries no conserved terminal phenylalanine or tryptophan, so it likely arises from a read error. This chain joins TRBV6-2 or TRBV6-3 and TRBJ2-2; D not resolved. Germline V gene sequence: CDR1 MNHEY, CDR2 SVGEGT. This CDR3 spans 11 amino acids. CDR3 region: CAISNTGELFL. CDR3 nucleotides: TGTGCCATCAGTAACACCGGGGAGCTGTTTCTT.

This clonotype was counted ten times or more. This rearrangement joins TRBV2 to TRBJ2-7; 8 nucleotides line up with TRBD1. Germline V CDR1 and CDR2: SNHLY, FYNNEI. This CDR3 has 14 residues. V dropped 6 bases and J dropped 1; count of bases not matched to a gene: 5. In DNA form, the CDR3 reads TGTGCCAGCAGCTCCCACAGGGGGTCCTACGAGCAGTACTTC. It is translated as CASSSHRGSYEQYF.

By sample share, this clonotype is medium-sized. V is TRBV27 and J is TRBJ2-4; 10 positions agree with TRBD2. In germline, CDR1 is MNHEY, CDR2 SMNVEV (reference sequence). The CDR3 is made up of 20 amino acids. Trimming at V came to 2 bases and at J to 2 bases, leaving 15 bases not matched to a gene. The CDR3 nucleotides are TGTGCCAGCAGTTTAATCGGGCCAGCGGGAGGGCCCTCACCCAAAAACATTCAGTACTTC. It codes for CASSLIGPAGGPSPKNIQYF.

The sample holds many counts of this clonotype. This chain uses TRBV19 with TRBJ1-3; D ambiguous. V lost 3 bases, J lost 8 bases, and 11 bases lay in between. Per the germline V gene, CDR1 is LNHDA and CDR2 is SQIVND (reference sequence). The CDR3 spans 13 residues. This chain's CDR3 is CASSISSADTIYF. The CDR3 nucleotides are TGTGCCAGTAGTATCTCCTCTGCGGACACCATATATTTT. The variable domain in full, completed from reference TRBV19 and TRBJ1-3, reads DGGITQSPKYLFRKEGQNVTLSCEQNLNHDAMYWYRQDPGQGLRLIYYSQIVNDFQKGDIAEGYSVSREKKESFPLTVTSAQKNPTAFYLCASSISSADTIYFGEGSWLTVV.

As for this clonotype: A far larger clone is a single base away, which makes a read error likely. The chain employs TRBV6-2 or TRBV6-3 and TRBJ1-4; D is undetermined. This CDR3 spans 11 amino acids. From germline, CDR1 is MNHEY and CDR2 SVGEGT. The CDR3 nucleotides are TGTGCCAGCAGTGAAAATGAAAAACTGTCTTTT. It specifies CASSENEKLSF.

Remarks on this clonotype: A far larger clone is one base from this, pointing to a likely read error. The rearrangement joins TRBV28 to TRBJ1-2; no firm D call. Germline V gene lookup returns CDR1 MDHEN and CDR2 SYDVKM. V was pared by 4 bases and J by 1 base, with 13 bases between. This CDR3 has 15 amino acids. This CDR3 is CASSSRPGVNYGYTF. As DNA, the CDR3 is TGTGCCAGCAGTTCCCGACCGGGAGTTAACTATGGCTACACCTTC.

This sequence joins TRBV24-1 and TRBJ2-1, with 14 positions matching TRBD2. The CDR3 has 16 amino acids. Germline assignment: CDR1 KGHDR and CDR2 SFDVKD. The ends lost 1 base at V and 10 bases at J; junction bases unmatched: 5. CDR3 region: CATSDFGTSGRGEQFF. CDR3 nucleotide sequence: TGTGCCACCAGTGATTTCGGGACTAGCGGGAGAGGAGAGCAGTTCTTC.

V and J are TRBV28 and TRBJ1-6, with D possibly matching TRBD1 (5 bases). There are 16 residues in the CDR3. Trimming removed 6 bases from V and 0 bases from J, with 12 bases in between. CDR1 and CDR2 from the germline V gene are MDHEN and SYDVKM. CDR3 loop: CASSRGLVSYNSPLHF. The CDR3 DNA follows: TGTGCCAGCAGCCGGGGACTGGTCTCCTATAATTCACCCCTCCACTTT.

The gene calls are TRBV19 and TRBJ2-5; D might be TRBD1 or TRBD2, each matching 5 bases. CDR1 is LNHDA and CDR2 is SQIVND in the germline V gene (reference sequence). The CDR3 runs to 14 residues. V lost 5 bases, J lost 5 bases, and 15 bases lay in between. CDR3 sequence (DNA): TGTGCCAGTAGTCCCGGGACCTCCGGGGAGACCCAGTACTTC. It codes for CASSPGTSGETQYF.

This chain links TRBV6-9 with TRBJ1-6, with unresolved D. The CDR3 spans 14 residues. Germline CDR1 reads MNHGY; CDR2 reads SVAAGI. The V end lost 7 bases, the J end lost 11 bases, and 18 bases lay between the germline ends. The CDR3 DNA follows: TGTGCCAGCATTTACTCGAGAGGTGATCCACCCCTCCACTTT. Amino acids: CASIYSRGDPPLHF.

This clonotype was counted at least ten times. The genes are TRBV19 and TRBJ2-1; tentative D call: TRBD1 (6 bases). V dropped 9 bases and J dropped 1 base, with 13 bases sitting between them. The germline CDR1 and CDR2 sequences are LNHDA and SQIVND (reference sequence). The CDR3 has 14 amino acids. The CDR3 nucleotides are TGTGCCAGCTCCGACAGGTTGTCCTACAATGAGCAGTTCTTC. Its translation is CASSDRLSYNEQFF.

In this sample, this clonotype turned up a few times. A read error is possible here, since a much larger clone lies one base away. The V and J genes are TRBV28 and TRBJ2-4; a weak D match, TRBD1 (7 bases). Germline V gives CDR1 MDHEN, CDR2 SYDVKM. The CDR3 is 18 residues long. The CDR3 sequence: CASSSRRQGGIAKSIQYF. The DNA for the CDR3 is TGTGCCAGCAGTTCCCGAAGACAGGGCGGGATAGCCAAAAGCATTCAGTACTTC.

This chain connects TRBV28 to TRBJ1-5, with TRBD1 as a possible D gene (6 bases). The CDR3 spans 16 residues. Germline V lookup: CDR1 MDHEN, CDR2 SYDVKM. V lost 3 bases, J lost 5 bases, and 17 bases lay in between. DNA of the CDR3: TGTGCCAGCAGTTTTGGGTGCAGGGGCCCGGATCAGCCCCAGCATTTT. Translating it yields CASSFGCRGPDQPQHF.

Ten or more counts support this clonotype. The rearrangement joins TRBV14 to TRBJ2-3; 9 bases are a match to TRBD2. The V segment lost 0 bases and the J segment 2 bases; nucleotides outside the gene matches: 18. Germline V gene lookup returns CDR1 SGHDN and CDR2 FVKESK. The CDR3 is made up of 21 amino acids. CDR3 residues: CASSQEWVGSRLAGNTDTQYF. CDR3 DNA: TGTGCCAGCAGCCAAGAATGGGTAGGGTCTCGGCTAGCGGGAAACACAGATACGCAGTATTTT. Full variable domain (missing parts from reference TRBV14 and TRBJ2-3): EAGVTQFPSHSVIEKGQTVTLRCDPISGHDNLYWYRRVMGKEIKFLLHFVKESKQDESGMPNNRFLAERTGGTYSTLKVQPAELEDSGVYFCASSQEWVGSRLAGNTDTQYFGPGTRLTVL.

This sequence joins TRBV4-1 and TRBJ2-1; either TRBD1 or TRBD2 may supply D (5 bases each). V was cut by 0 bases and J by 1 base, with 19 bases left in between. The germline gives CDR1 MGHRA, CDR2 YSYEKL. The CDR3 length is 19 residues. This chain's CDR3 is CASSQDKQASGLSYNEQFF. Written as DNA, the CDR3 is TGCGCCAGCAGCCAAGATAAACAGGCGAGCGGACTTTCCTACAATGAGCAGTTCTTC.

In this sample, this clonotype turned up many times. This sequence joins TRBV18 and TRBJ1-5; D remains ambiguous. This CDR3 spans 15 amino acids. Germline loops: CDR1 KGHSH, CDR2 LQKENI. V lost 4 bases and J 3 bases, leaving 13 bases between the germline ends. The DNA of the CDR3 is TGTGCCAGCTCACGGGGAGTCGGGGTCAATCAGCCCCAGCATTTT. Translating it yields CASSRGVGVNQPQHF.

V is TRBV6-1 and J is TRBJ2-1; no clear D. This CDR3 contains 12 residues. V was cut by 4 bases and J by 6 bases, with 7 bases left in between. Germline CDR1 is MNHNS and CDR2 is SASEGT. The CDR3 bases are TGTGCCAGCAGTGCTCCCAGCAATGAGCAGTTCTTC. Translating it yields CASSAPSNEQFF.

This clonotype was seen a few times. The J gene is TRBJ2-7, the V gene TRBV6-1; TRBD1 agrees at 11 bases. The germline V gene encodes CDR1 MNHNS and CDR2 SASEGT. The length of the CDR3 is 14 residues. The V and J ends lost 7 bases and 9 bases, in that order; junction bases with no gene match: 11. CDR3 loop: CASTPYGTGGRQYF. CDR3 nucleotides: TGTGCCAGCACCCCCTACGGGACAGGGGGACGGCAGTACTTC.

This clonotype has a count of ten or more. This chain links TRBV5-1 with TRBJ2-2; TRBD2 might be the D (5 bases). CDR1 and CDR2 from the germline V gene are SGHRS and YFSETQ. The CDR3 totals 16 residues. Trimming left V 1 base short and J 4 bases short, with 14 bases between. The CDR3 sequence: CASSLFSSGSTGELFF. CDR3 sequence (DNA): TGCGCCAGCAGCTTGTTTTCCAGCGGAAGCACCGGGGAGCTGTTTTTT.

This clonotype was observed a handful of times. The rearrangement uses TRBV7-6 and TRBJ2-7; D possibly corresponds to TRBD1 (5 bases). V was shortened by 5 bases and J by 4 bases, with 18 bases between the two germline ends. This CDR3 contains 15 residues. Germline V gene lookup returns CDR1 SGHVS and CDR2 FNYEAQ. The CDR3 region has the DNA TGTGCCAGCAGCCCAACGGACATGCGGTTGTACGAGCAGTACTTC. Its protein is CASSPTDMRLYEQYF.

With respect to this clonotype: This is likely a read error, given that the CDR3 carries no conserved phenylalanine or tryptophan at its end. The chain is built from TRBV12-3 or TRBV12-4 and TRBJ1-2; D remains unclear. The CDR3 spans 13 residues. The CDR3 reads CSSSLRYGNGYTS. The CDR3 DNA is TGTTCCAGCAGTTTGCGGTACGGGAACGGCTACACCTCC.

The chain couples TRBV5-1 to TRBJ2-2; perhaps D is TRBD1 or TRBD2 (5 bases each). Trimming cost V 0 bases and J 4 bases, with 19 bases left between them. The CDR3 contains 18 residues. Germline CDR1 is SGHRS and CDR2 is YFSETQ. This CDR3 is CASSLALGQGRITGELFF. CDR3 nucleotides: TGCGCCAGCAGCTTGGCCTTGGGGCAGGGACGGATCACCGGGGAGCTGTTTTTT.

This clonotype was found many times. The DNA of the CDR3 is TGTGCCAGCAGTGAAGGGTACTCCTACGAGCAGTACTTC. This codes for CASSEGYSYEQYF. V is TRBV2 and J is TRBJ2-7; D is unclear. The CDR3 is made up of 13 amino acids. Trimming cost V 1 base and J 0 bases, with 4 bases left between them. Germline V gene sequence: CDR1 SNHLY, CDR2 FYNNEI.

This clonotype is medium-sized. This chain connects TRBV20-1 to TRBJ1-2; 7 nucleotides line up with TRBD1. There are 13 residues in the CDR3. With 5 bases clipped from V and 6 bases from J, the junction kept 9 bases outside the gene matches. Germline assignment: CDR1 DFQATT and CDR2 SNEGSKA (reference sequence). The CDR3 DNA reads TGCAGTGCTGCCCGACAGGGCGGCAATGGCTACACCTTC. It codes for CSAARQGGNGYTF.

The V gene is TRBV6-4, the J gene TRBJ2-1; possible D gene TRBD2, 6 bases. Trimming shortened V by 3 bases and J by 4 bases, and 16 bases separated the two germline ends. Germline loops: CDR1 MRHNA, CDR2 SNTAGT. This CDR3 is built from 16 residues. CDR3 bases: TGTGCCAGCAGTGATAATGCGGGATTCGGGTACAATGAGCAGTTCTTC. This codes for CASSDNAGFGYNEQFF.

This clonotype was observed once. The chain carries TRBV28 and TRBJ2-7; no clear D. The CDR3 spans 12 residues. The germline V gene encodes CDR1 MDHEN and CDR2 SYDVKM. With 6 bases removed from V and 4 bases from J, the gap between germline ends came to 10 bases. CDR3 loop: CASSVVTYEQYF. The DNA for the CDR3 is TGTGCCAGCAGCGTGGTCACTTACGAGCAGTACTTC.

This clonotype showed up many times. This chain connects TRBV29-1 to TRBJ2-1, with unresolved D. The CDR3 has 13 residues. Germline lookup yields CDR1 SQVTM and CDR2 ANQGSEA. Trimming took 3 bases from V and 0 from J, leaving 6 bases between them. CDR3 sequence (DNA): TGCAGCGTTGACGGCTACTCCTACAATGAGCAGTTCTTC. Protein sequence: CSVDGYSYNEQFF.

This clonotype was recorded at least ten times. The CDR3 sequence: CAWRIDGNYGYTF. CDR3 DNA sequence: TGTGCCTGGAGAATTGACGGAAACTATGGCTACACCTTC. This chain uses TRBV30 with TRBJ1-2, with D unresolved. Trimming left V 3 bases short and J 2 bases short, with 10 bases between. The germline V gene has CDR1 GTSNPN and CDR2 SVGIG (reference sequence). The CDR3 consists of 13 residues. Full variable domain (rest looked up from reference TRBV30 and TRBJ1-2): SQTIHQWPATLVQPVGSPLSLECTVEGTSNPNLYWYRQAAGRGLQLLFYSVGIGQISSEVPQNLSASRPQDRQFILSSKKLLLSDSGFYLCAWRIDGNYGYTFGSGTRLTVV.